Listed below are T cell receptor beta chains from one sample, sequenced in a study of blood T cells in healthy people across ages. TCRdb re-called the 5' RACE reads through MiXCR, storing one row per CDR3 protein. This table holds about a million distinct CDR3 sequences, 51% found once. Sequenced material: blood. The origin of the receptors is a woman aged 55-69 years in good health. The CDR3 runs from the conserved cysteine through the conserved F or W. The order of the fields is CDR3 protein, CDR3 DNA, D gene, V gene, clone size, J gene, CDR3 length. A D gene is named only where the DNA matches it firmly. The size field is filled for only some rows; it gives once, few, many or a size class.

CDR3aa: CASSKSSSTDTQYF
CDR3nt: TGTGCCAGCAGCAAGAGCAGTAGCACAGATACGCAGTATTTT
d_gene: -
v_gene: TRBV7-3
abundance: -
j_gene: TRBJ2-3
len: 14

CDR3aa: CATSFQDRLTDTQYF
CDR3nt: TGTGCCACCAGCTTTCAGGACAGGTTGACAGATACGCAGTATTTT
d_gene: TRBD1
v_gene: TRBV15
abundance: -
j_gene: TRBJ2-3
len: 15

CDR3aa: CASSQVILGDREYPDTQYF
CDR3nt: TGTGCCAGCAGCCAAGTTATTCTAGGGGACAGGGAATATCCAGATACGCAGTATTTT
d_gene: TRBD1
v_gene: TRBV3-1
abundance: -
j_gene: TRBJ2-3
len: 19

CDR3aa: CASSPGGTGHFYEQYF
CDR3nt: TGCGCCAGCAGCCCGGGGGGGACAGGCCACTTCTACGAGCAGTACTTC
d_gene: -
v_gene: TRBV5-1
abundance: few
j_gene: TRBJ2-7
len: 16

CDR3aa: CASSYRRGNQPQHF
CDR3nt: TGTGCCAGCAGTTACAGGAGAGGCAATCAGCCCCAGCATTTT
d_gene: -
v_gene: TRBV6-2/TRBV6-3
abundance: -
j_gene: TRBJ1-5
len: 14

CDR3aa: CASSESGRYEQYF
CDR3nt: TGCGCCAGCAGTGAGTCGGGACGTTACGAGCAGTACTTC
d_gene: -
v_gene: TRBV10-1
abundance: -
j_gene: TRBJ2-7
len: 13

CDR3aa: CASSLEGLVPEQYF
CDR3nt: TGTGCCAGCAGCTTAGAAGGACTAGTGCCCGAGCAGTATTTC
d_gene: TRBD2
v_gene: TRBV7-9
abundance: -
j_gene: TRBJ2-7
len: 14

CDR3aa: CASSPPPGVEAFF
CDR3nt: TGTGCCAGCAGTCCCCCTCCGGGGGTTGAAGCTTTCTTT
d_gene: -
v_gene: TRBV12-3/TRBV12-4
abundance: -
j_gene: TRBJ1-1
len: 13

CDR3aa: CASSPLLAGEEQYF
CDR3nt: TGTGCCAGCTCACCACTTCTAGCGGGAGAAGAGCAGTACTTC
d_gene: TRBD2
v_gene: TRBV18
abundance: -
j_gene: TRBJ2-4
len: 14

CDR3aa: CSARDGLAGTDTQYF
CDR3nt: TGCAGTGCTAGAGATGGACTAGCGGGCACAGATACGCAGTATTTT
d_gene: TRBD2
v_gene: TRBV20-1
abundance: -
j_gene: TRBJ2-3
len: 15

CDR3aa: CSARDDGRAVREFF
CDR3nt: TGCAGTGCTAGAGATGACGGGAGAGCCGTGAGGGAGTTCTTC
d_gene: -
v_gene: TRBV20-1
abundance: -
j_gene: TRBJ2-1
len: 14

CDR3aa: CASSLEGSSVGTQYF
CDR3nt: TGTGCCAGCAGCTTAGAAGGCTCCTCAGTGGGGACCCAGTACTTC
d_gene: -
v_gene: TRBV11-2
abundance: few
j_gene: TRBJ2-5
len: 15

CDR3aa: CASTRQSGETQYF
CDR3nt: TGTGCCAGCACCCGACAGTCAGGGGAGACCCAGTACTTC
d_gene: -
v_gene: TRBV6-2/TRBV6-3
abundance: -
j_gene: TRBJ2-5
len: 13

CDR3aa: CSVADGVETQYF
CDR3nt: TGCAGCGTTGCGGACGGGGTTGAGACCCAGTACTTC
d_gene: -
v_gene: TRBV29-1
abundance: many
j_gene: TRBJ2-5
len: 12

CDR3aa: CASSLASTTQETQYF
CDR3nt: TGTGCCAGCAGCTTAGCCTCGACTACTCAAGAGACCCAGTACTTC
d_gene: -
v_gene: TRBV7-9
abundance: few
j_gene: TRBJ2-5
len: 15

CDR3aa: CASRQAGGLRVSYNEQFF
CDR3nt: TGTGCCAGCAGGCAAGCGGGAGGCCTCCGAGTCTCCTACAATGAGCAGTTCTTC
d_gene: TRBD2
v_gene: TRBV6-2/TRBV6-3
abundance: -
j_gene: TRBJ2-1
len: 18

CDR3aa: CASSQGSGPRSRRNEQFF
CDR3nt: TGCGCCAGCAGCCAAGGGTCCGGACCCCGGTCGAGGAGAAATGAGCAGTTCTTC
d_gene: -
v_gene: TRBV4-3
abundance: -
j_gene: TRBJ2-1
len: 18

CDR3aa: CASSRGTSGTNTGELFF
CDR3nt: TGTGCCAGCAGCCGGGGGACTAGCGGAACGAACACCGGGGAGCTGTTTTTT
d_gene: TRBD2
v_gene: TRBV7-9
abundance: -
j_gene: TRBJ2-2
len: 17

CDR3aa: CASSLLTGRRSTEAFF
CDR3nt: TGTGCCAGCAGTTTATTGACAGGGAGAAGGAGCACTGAAGCTTTCTTT
d_gene: TRBD1
v_gene: TRBV28
abundance: -
j_gene: TRBJ1-1
len: 16

CDR3aa: CATSDFSGTGYTF
CDR3nt: TGTGCCACCAGTGATTTTTCCGGGACAGGCTACACCTTC
d_gene: -
v_gene: TRBV24-1
abundance: -
j_gene: TRBJ1-2
len: 13

CDR3aa: CATAPKGAEETQYF
CDR3nt: TGTGCCACCGCTCCTAAGGGGGCAGAGGAGACCCAGTACTTC
d_gene: TRBD1
v_gene: TRBV24-1
abundance: -
j_gene: TRBJ2-5
len: 14

CDR3aa: CASSLAGPLDEQYF
CDR3nt: TGTGCCAGCAGCTTAGCCGGGCCCTTGGATGAGCAGTACTTC
d_gene: -
v_gene: TRBV11-2
abundance: -
j_gene: TRBJ2-5
len: 14

CDR3aa: CASLDGDNYGYTF
CDR3nt: TGTGCCAGCCTCGACGGGGATAACTATGGCTACACCTTC
d_gene: -
v_gene: TRBV2
abundance: -
j_gene: TRBJ1-2
len: 13

CDR3aa: CASSTLGYREQYF
CDR3nt: TGTGCCAGCAGCACACTAGGGTACCGCGAGCAGTACTTC
d_gene: -
v_gene: TRBV7-2
abundance: few
j_gene: TRBJ2-7
len: 13

CDR3aa: CASSPVGGNEQFF
CDR3nt: TGTGCCAGCAGCCCGGTTGGAGGCAATGAGCAGTTCTTC
d_gene: -
v_gene: TRBV7-2
abundance: -
j_gene: TRBJ2-1
len: 13

CDR3aa: CSAKKPGQGGDGYTF
CDR3nt: TGCAGTGCTAAGAAGCCCGGACAGGGAGGGGATGGCTACACCTTC
d_gene: TRBD1
v_gene: TRBV20-1
abundance: -
j_gene: TRBJ1-2
len: 15

CDR3aa: CASSYSTVGNNEKLFF
CDR3nt: TGTGCCAGCAGTTACTCGACAGTCGGGAACAATGAAAAACTGTTTTTT
d_gene: -
v_gene: TRBV6-5
abundance: -
j_gene: TRBJ1-4
len: 16

CDR3aa: CASSQDYYYEQYF
CDR3nt: TGCGCCAGCAGCCAAGATTACTACTACGAGCAGTACTTC
d_gene: -
v_gene: TRBV4-1
abundance: few
j_gene: TRBJ2-7
len: 13

CDR3aa: CSVRRDGRTDTQYF
CDR3nt: TGCAGCGTTAGGCGGGATGGTAGGACAGATACGCAGTATTTT
d_gene: -
v_gene: TRBV29-1
abundance: -
j_gene: TRBJ2-3
len: 14

CDR3aa: CSVTNDSYSYEQYF
CDR3nt: TGCAGCGTCACGAATGACTCGTACTCCTACGAGCAGTACTTC
d_gene: -
v_gene: TRBV29-1
abundance: few
j_gene: TRBJ2-7
len: 14

CDR3aa: CASTFALGRSSSGANVLTF
CDR3nt: TGTGCCAGCACCTTCGCATTGGGCAGGAGCAGCTCTGGGGCCAACGTCCTGACTTTC
d_gene: -
v_gene: TRBV28
abundance: -
j_gene: TRBJ2-6
len: 19

CDR3aa: CASSSSLAGRGDTQYF
CDR3nt: TGTGCCAGCAGCTCCTCGTTAGCGGGAAGAGGAGATACGCAGTATTTT
d_gene: TRBD2
v_gene: TRBV7-2
abundance: few
j_gene: TRBJ2-3
len: 16

CDR3aa: CASGPQTAQPHQPQHF
CDR3nt: TGTGCCAGCGGTCCTCAGACGGCCCAACCCCATCAGCCCCAGCATTTT
d_gene: -
v_gene: TRBV6-1
abundance: -
j_gene: TRBJ1-5
len: 16

CDR3aa: CASSLVYIEEGSIDTQYF
CDR3nt: TGTGCCAGCAGCTTGGTTTATATAGAGGAGGGGTCGATCGATACGCAGTATTTT
d_gene: -
v_gene: TRBV5-6
abundance: -
j_gene: TRBJ2-3
len: 18

CDR3aa: CASSLGQAVYTEAFF
CDR3nt: TGTGCCAGCAGTCTGGGACAGGCCGTGTACACTGAAGCTTTCTTT
d_gene: TRBD1
v_gene: TRBV2
abundance: -
j_gene: TRBJ1-1
len: 15

CDR3aa: CSVTGIPYNEQFF
CDR3nt: TGCAGCGTAACGGGAATCCCCTACAATGAGCAGTTCTTC
d_gene: -
v_gene: TRBV29-1
abundance: -
j_gene: TRBJ2-1
len: 13

CDR3aa: CASSPPSGFADTQYF
CDR3nt: TGTGCCAGCAGCCCGCCTTCAGGGTTCGCAGATACGCAGTATTTT
d_gene: -
v_gene: TRBV28
abundance: few
j_gene: TRBJ2-3
len: 15

CDR3aa: CSAKKGARIEQFF
CDR3nt: TGCAGTGCTAAGAAGGGGGCCCGGATTGAGCAGTTCTTC
d_gene: TRBD1
v_gene: TRBV20-1
abundance: many
j_gene: TRBJ2-1
len: 13

CDR3aa: CSAHSGRGGELFF
CDR3nt: TGCAGTGCACATAGCGGGAGAGGCGGGGAGCTGTTTTTT
d_gene: TRBD2
v_gene: TRBV20-1
abundance: -
j_gene: TRBJ2-2
len: 13

CDR3aa: CASSQDSWGRGEQYF
CDR3nt: TGTGCCAGCAGCCAAGATTCATGGGGCAGGGGCGAGCAGTACTTC
d_gene: -
v_gene: TRBV3-1
abundance: -
j_gene: TRBJ2-7
len: 15

CDR3aa: CASSRPPREQFF
CDR3nt: TGTGCCAGCAGCCGCCCCCCTCGGGAGCAGTTCTTC
d_gene: -
v_gene: TRBV13
abundance: -
j_gene: TRBJ2-1
len: 12

CDR3aa: CASSVRGASTDTQYF
CDR3nt: TGTGCCAGCAGCGTTAGGGGGGCGAGCACAGATACGCAGTATTTT
d_gene: -
v_gene: TRBV9
abundance: -
j_gene: TRBJ2-3
len: 15

CDR3aa: CSAQGLVETQYF
CDR3nt: TGCAGCGCACAGGGCCTAGTGGAGACCCAGTACTTC
d_gene: -
v_gene: TRBV20-1
abundance: -
j_gene: TRBJ2-5
len: 12

CDR3aa: CASSQWSGQGGEQFF
CDR3nt: TGCGCCAGCAGCCAATGGAGTGGACAGGGCGGCGAGCAGTTCTTC
d_gene: TRBD1
v_gene: TRBV4-3
abundance: -
j_gene: TRBJ2-1
len: 15

CDR3aa: CASTLLLRGLAGTDTQYF
CDR3nt: TGTGCCAGCACCCTTCTCCTGCGAGGGCTAGCGGGGACAGATACGCAGTATTTT
d_gene: TRBD2
v_gene: TRBV12-3/TRBV12-4
abundance: once
j_gene: TRBJ2-3
len: 18

CDR3aa: CASRLGQSRGRYEQYF
CDR3nt: TGTGCCAGCAGATTAGGGCAGAGTCGGGGCAGGTACGAGCAGTACTTC
d_gene: -
v_gene: TRBV28
abundance: -
j_gene: TRBJ2-7
len: 16

CDR3aa: CAISVGTENGYTF
CDR3nt: TGTGCCATCAGTGTAGGGACAGAGAATGGCTACACCTTC
d_gene: TRBD1
v_gene: TRBV10-3
abundance: few
j_gene: TRBJ1-2
len: 13

CDR3aa: CASRRAGANVLTF
CDR3nt: TGTGCCAGCAGGCGTGCTGGGGCCAACGTCCTGACTTTC
d_gene: -
v_gene: TRBV27
abundance: many
j_gene: TRBJ2-6
len: 13

CDR3aa: CASSFGRRGRNTEAFF
CDR3nt: TGTGCCAGCAGCTTTGGTAGGAGGGGCCGGAACACTGAAGCTTTCTTT
d_gene: -
v_gene: TRBV7-6
abundance: -
j_gene: TRBJ1-1
len: 16

CDR3aa: CASQGLNYGYTF
CDR3nt: TGTGCCAGCCAGGGTCTTAACTATGGCTACACCTTC
d_gene: -
v_gene: TRBV12-3/TRBV12-4
abundance: -
j_gene: TRBJ1-2
len: 12

CDR3aa: CSAGTGTSGANVLTF
CDR3nt: TGCAGCGCCGGGACAGGAACATCTGGGGCCAACGTCCTGACTTTC
d_gene: TRBD1
v_gene: TRBV29-1
abundance: many
j_gene: TRBJ2-6
len: 15

CDR3aa: CASSVNWGGTDTQYF
CDR3nt: TGTGCCAGCAGCGTTAACTGGGGAGGCACAGATACGCAGTATTTT
d_gene: -
v_gene: TRBV9
abundance: -
j_gene: TRBJ2-3
len: 15

CDR3aa: CASSQEGSGRGISPLHF
CDR3nt: TGCGCCAGCAGCCAAGAGGGGTCGGGCAGGGGTATATCACCCCTCCACTTT
d_gene: -
v_gene: TRBV4-1
abundance: few
j_gene: TRBJ1-6
len: 17

CDR3aa: CASSPWIDRYTPTMKQFF
CDR3nt: TGCGCCAGCAGTCCTTGGATCGACAGATACACTCCTACAATGAAGCAGTTCTTC
d_gene: -
v_gene: TRBV5-1
abundance: -
j_gene: TRBJ2-1
len: 18

CDR3aa: CASRLGLGSYEQYF
CDR3nt: TGTGCCAGCAGGCTCGGACTCGGCTCCTACGAGCAGTACTTC
d_gene: -
v_gene: TRBV4-2
abundance: -
j_gene: TRBJ2-7
len: 14

CDR3aa: CASAKQGAEGETQYF
CDR3nt: TGTGCCAGCGCGAAACAGGGGGCCGAGGGAGAGACCCAGTACTTC
d_gene: TRBD1
v_gene: TRBV2
abundance: -
j_gene: TRBJ2-5
len: 15

CDR3aa: CASREPNQPQHF
CDR3nt: TGTGCCAGCAGGGAACCTAATCAGCCCCAGCATTTT
d_gene: -
v_gene: TRBV6-2/TRBV6-3
abundance: few
j_gene: TRBJ1-5
len: 12

CDR3aa: CASSLDVLGKIAKNIQYF
CDR3nt: TGTGCCAGCAGCTTGGACGTGCTAGGGAAGATAGCCAAAAACATTCAGTACTTC
d_gene: -
v_gene: TRBV7-9
abundance: few
j_gene: TRBJ2-4
len: 18

CDR3aa: CASSLGLDPSTDTQYF
CDR3nt: TGTGCCAGCAGCTTAGGGCTGGACCCAAGCACAGATACGCAGTATTTT
d_gene: -
v_gene: TRBV11-2
abundance: -
j_gene: TRBJ2-3
len: 16

CDR3aa: CASSIGQGNYNEQFF
CDR3nt: TGCGCCAGCAGCATTGGACAGGGAAACTACAATGAGCAGTTCTTC
d_gene: TRBD1
v_gene: TRBV5-1
abundance: few
j_gene: TRBJ2-1
len: 15